This T cell receptor beta chain emerged from a study of control samples from healthy donors and cancer patients. This clone has a handful of counts. The CDR3 length is 13 residues. CDR1 SEHNR and CDR2 FQNEAQ come from the germline V gene (reference sequence). Trimming cost V 7 bases and J 8 bases, with 17 bases left between them. Some clones are missing from TCRdb's copy, which holds only in-frame ones; the method was immunoSEQ multiplex PCR. The sample gives approximately 100,000 clones, about 89% of which show up once; 7.5% to 10% is in the top ten. Sequenced: blood. The gene calls are TRBV7-9 and TRBJ1-2, with a possible D match to TRBD1 (5 bases). The clonotype comes from a young man in good health. CDR3 amino acids: CASTAAGMGGYTF. In nucleotides, the CDR3 is TGTGCCAGCACCGCGGCAGGGATGGGGGGCTACACCTTC. The whole variable domain, filled in from reference TRBV7-9 and TRBJ1-2, reads DTGVSQNPRHKITKRGQNVTFRCDPISEHNRLYWYRQTLGQGPEFLTYFQNEAQLEKSRLLSDRFSAERPKGSFSTLEIQRTEQGDSAMYLCASTAAGMGGYTFGSGTRLTVV.